This TCR beta chain is drawn from a study of T-cell memory formation after mild COVID-19. Across the whole study: The TCR clusters were mostly specific to one donor.

This clonotype was recorded a few times. What it binds is unknown. Barcoded TCR alpha and TCR beta cDNA libraries with UMIs came from 5'RACE using constant-segment primers. TCRdb analysed the 5' RACE reads with MiXCR anew, one entry per CDR3 protein. In the table there are about 500,000 distinct CDR3 sequences, roughly 21% of which are singletons. Findings of the study overall: The appearance of some responding clones in pre-infection memory suggested that cross-reactive memory joined.

V lost 3 bases, J lost 2 bases, and 7 bases lay in between. CDR1 and CDR2 (germline): MNHEY, SVGEGT. CDR3 length: 14 amino acids. This TCR was sampled from an adult woman who had mild COVID-19 (a few samples of this study predate the infection). Cell type and time point are not known. Sequencing was carried out using PBMCs or a T cell subset sorted from them (not recorded which). The gene calls are TRBV6-2 or TRBV6-3 and TRBJ2-2; no clear D. This chain's CDR3 is CASSYRQNTGELFF. The CDR3 DNA is TGTGCCAGCAGTTATCGACAAAACACCGGGGAGCTGTTTTTT.